The 9 T cell receptor beta chains reported below all come from one sample, sequenced in a study of control samples from healthy donors and cancer patients. Measured with immunoSEQ multiplex PCR; TCRdb has only the in-frame clones, and not every one. The sample lists roughly 92,000 clones; about 85% were seen once. Sequences were obtained from blood. Receptors originate from a woman aged 45-65 years in good health.

CDR3 sequence (DNA): TGTGCCAGTAGTGGAACAGGGTTGGGAGGAAACACCATATATTTT. It codes for CASSGTGLGGNTIYF. This sequence joins TRBV19 and TRBJ1-3; a weak D match, TRBD1 (6 bases). In germline, CDR1 is LNHDA, CDR2 SQIVND (reference sequence). This CDR3 has 15 residues. V was shortened by 5 bases and J by 4 bases, with 15 bases between the two germline ends. The full variable domain, in which reference TRBV19 and TRBJ1-3 provide the parts outside the CDR3, is DGGITQSPKYLFRKEGQNVTLSCEQNLNHDAMYWYRQDPGQGLRLIYYSQIVNDFQKGDIAEGYSVSREKKESFPLTVTSAQKNPTAFYLCASSGTGLGGNTIYFGEGSWLTVV.

V gene TRBV5-1 combines with J gene TRBJ1-1; D unclear. The CDR3 spans 14 residues. CDR1 is SGHRS, CDR2 YFSETQ, per germline. Trimming took off 5 bases at V and 5 bases at J, with 16 bases between the two ends. The CDR3 region is CASSYGSQGTEAFF. The DNA of the CDR3 is TGCGCCAGCAGTTATGGGTCACAAGGGACTGAAGCTTTCTTT.

The sample holds one count of this clone. V gene TRBV19 combines with J gene TRBJ1-5, with D possibly TRBD1 on 6 matching bases. The CDR3 covers 16 residues. CDR1 is LNHDA, CDR2 SQIVND, per germline (reference sequence). Trimming took 10 bases from V and 2 from J, leaving 21 bases between them. The CDR3: CATTVTEGGGNQPQHF. CDR3 in DNA: TGTGCCACTACCGTAACGGAGGGGGGTGGCAATCAGCCCCAGCATTTT. Full variable domain (rest looked up from reference TRBV19 and TRBJ1-5): DGGITQSPKYLFRKEGQNVTLSCEQNLNHDAMYWYRQDPGQGLRLIYYSQIVNDFQKGDIAEGYSVSREKKESFPLTVTSAQKNPTAFYLCATTVTEGGGNQPQHFGDGTRLSIL.

The J gene is TRBJ1-2, the V gene TRBV10-3, with D possibly TRBD1 on 6 matching bases. CDR1 and CDR2 (germline): ENHRY, SYGVKD. V was trimmed by 10 bases and J by 1 base, leaving 13 bases between them. The CDR3 sequence is 13 residues long. The CDR3 loop is CAKRQDLNYGYTF. CDR3 bases: TGTGCCAAAAGACAGGACCTTAACTATGGCTACACCTTC.

J is TRBJ1-2 and V is TRBV5-6; TRBD1 might be the D (6 bases). The CDR3 sequence is 13 residues long. Trimming left V 1 base short and J 8 bases short, with 12 bases between. Germline CDR1 reads SGHDT; CDR2 reads YYEEEE. Written as DNA, the CDR3 is TGTGCCAGCAGCTTGTACAGGGTCAGCGGCTACACCTTC. Protein: CASSLYRVSGYTF.

This clone was detected a few times. The V call is TRBV21-1, the J call TRBJ1-1. TRBV21-1 is a known pseudogene. The CDR3 totals 14 residues. The CDR3 loop reads CASFLYPMNTEAFF. CDR3 coding DNA: TGTGCCTCTTTTCTATACCCCATGAACACTGAAGCTTTCTTT.

J is TRBJ1-2 and V is TRBV11-2, with D hard to call. The germline gives CDR1 SGHAT, CDR2 FQNNGV. The V end was cut by 1 base, the J end by 8 bases, with 11 bases between. The CDR3 consists of 13 residues. CDR3 loop: CASSLAASGGYTF. In DNA form, the CDR3 reads TGTGCCAGCAGCTTAGCTGCCTCTGGGGGCTACACCTTC. The variable domain in full, completed from reference TRBV11-2 and TRBJ1-2, reads EAGVAQSPRYKIIEKRQSVAFWCNPISGHATLYWYQQILGQGPKLLIQFQNNGVVDDSQLPKDRFSAERLKGVDSTLKIQPAKLEDSAVYLCASSLAASGGYTFGSGTRLTVV.

This clone was recorded only once. The J gene is TRBJ1-2, the V gene TRBV5-1, with D possibly TRBD1 on 5 matching bases. Germline-derived CDR1 and CDR2 are SGHRS and YFSETQ. The CDR3 spans 15 residues. The V end lost 3 bases, the J end lost 0 bases, and 12 bases lay between the germline ends. CDR3 loop: CASSSPDKSNYGYTF. The DNA for the CDR3 is TGCGCCAGCAGCTCTCCGGACAAATCTAACTATGGCTACACCTTC.

V is TRBV7-6 and J is TRBJ1-2; 7 nucleotides agree with TRBD1. Germline CDR1 is SGHVS and CDR2 is FNYEAQ. V lost 5 bases and J lost 8; bases outside the gene matches: 17. The CDR3 covers 16 residues. The CDR3 loop reads CASSQESYNRGGGYTF. In DNA, the CDR3 is TGTGCCAGCAGCCAAGAGTCCTACAACAGGGGCGGAGGCTACACCTTC.